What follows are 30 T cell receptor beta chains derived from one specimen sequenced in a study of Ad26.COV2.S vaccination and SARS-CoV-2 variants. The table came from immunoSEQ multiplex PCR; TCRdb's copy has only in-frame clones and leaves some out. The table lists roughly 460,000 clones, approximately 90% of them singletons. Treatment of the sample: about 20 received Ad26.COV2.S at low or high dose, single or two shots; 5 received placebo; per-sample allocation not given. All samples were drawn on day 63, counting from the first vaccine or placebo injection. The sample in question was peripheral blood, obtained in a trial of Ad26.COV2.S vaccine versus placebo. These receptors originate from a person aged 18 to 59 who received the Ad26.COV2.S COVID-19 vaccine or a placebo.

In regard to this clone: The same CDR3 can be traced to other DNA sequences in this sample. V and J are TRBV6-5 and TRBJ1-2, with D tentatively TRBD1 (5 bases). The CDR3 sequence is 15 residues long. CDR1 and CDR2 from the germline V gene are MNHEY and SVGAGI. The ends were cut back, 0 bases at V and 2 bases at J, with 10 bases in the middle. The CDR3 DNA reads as TGTGCCAGCAGTTACTCGTCGGGGGGAAACTATGGCTACACCTTC. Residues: CASSYSSGGNYGYTF.

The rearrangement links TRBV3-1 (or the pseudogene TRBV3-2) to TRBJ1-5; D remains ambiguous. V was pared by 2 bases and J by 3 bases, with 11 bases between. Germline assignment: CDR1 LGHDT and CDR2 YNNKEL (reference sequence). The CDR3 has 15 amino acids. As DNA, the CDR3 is TGTGCCAGCAGCCAATCCCTAGGGAACAATCAGCCCCAGCATTTT. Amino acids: CASSQSLGNNQPQHF.

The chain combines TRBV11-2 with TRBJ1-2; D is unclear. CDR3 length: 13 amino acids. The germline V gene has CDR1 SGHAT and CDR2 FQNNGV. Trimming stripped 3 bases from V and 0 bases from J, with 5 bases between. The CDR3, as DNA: TGTGCCAGCAGCTTTTCAGCTAACTATGGCTACACCTTC. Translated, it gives CASSFSANYGYTF. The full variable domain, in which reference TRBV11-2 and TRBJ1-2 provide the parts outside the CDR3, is EAGVAQSPRYKIIEKRQSVAFWCNPISGHATLYWYQQILGQGPKLLIQFQNNGVVDDSQLPKDRFSAERLKGVDSTLKIQPAKLEDSAVYLCASSFSANYGYTFGSGTRLTVV.

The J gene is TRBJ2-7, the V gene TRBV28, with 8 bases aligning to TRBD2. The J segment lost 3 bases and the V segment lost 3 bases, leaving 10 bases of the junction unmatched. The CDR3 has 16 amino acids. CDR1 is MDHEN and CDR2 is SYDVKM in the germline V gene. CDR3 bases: TGTGCCAGCAGTTTGGGCGGTCTAGCGGGTGTCTACGAGCAGTACTTC. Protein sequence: CASSLGGLAGVYEQYF.

In DNA, the CDR3 is TGTGCCACCAGCGGATTTTTTTTGGGAAACATTCAGTACTTC. Its translation: CATSGFFLGNIQYF. The V and J genes are TRBV15 and TRBJ2-4; D gene unclear. V dropped 5 bases and J dropped 6 bases, with 14 bases sitting between them. CDR3 length equals 14 residues. Germline V lookup: CDR1 LNHNV, CDR2 YYDKDF (reference sequence).

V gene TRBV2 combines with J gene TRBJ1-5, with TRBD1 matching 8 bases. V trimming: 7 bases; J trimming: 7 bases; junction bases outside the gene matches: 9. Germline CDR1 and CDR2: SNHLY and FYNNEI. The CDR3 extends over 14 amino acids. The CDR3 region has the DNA TGTGCCAGCAAGGCAGGGGGCGCGGGACAGCCCCAGCATTTT. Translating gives CASKAGGAGQPQHF.

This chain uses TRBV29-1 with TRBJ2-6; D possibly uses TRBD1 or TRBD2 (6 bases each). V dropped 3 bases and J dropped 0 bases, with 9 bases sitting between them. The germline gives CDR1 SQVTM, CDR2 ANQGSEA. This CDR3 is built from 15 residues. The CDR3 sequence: CSVDGGLSGANVLTF. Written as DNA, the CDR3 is TGCAGCGTTGACGGGGGCCTCTCTGGGGCCAACGTCCTGACTTTC. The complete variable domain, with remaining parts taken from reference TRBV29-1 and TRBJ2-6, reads SAVISQKPSRDICQRGTSLTIQCQVDSQVTMMFWYRQQPGQSLTLIATANQGSEATYESGFVIDKFPISRPNLTFSTLTVSNMSPEDSSIYLCSVDGGLSGANVLTFGAGSRLTVL.

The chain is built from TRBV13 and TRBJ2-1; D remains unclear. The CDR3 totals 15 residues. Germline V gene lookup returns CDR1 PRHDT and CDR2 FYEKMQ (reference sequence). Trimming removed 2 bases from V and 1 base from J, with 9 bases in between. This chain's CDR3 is CASSLRLVSYNEQFF. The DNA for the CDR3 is TGTGCCAGCAGCTTAAGGCTCGTATCCTACAATGAGCAGTTCTTC.

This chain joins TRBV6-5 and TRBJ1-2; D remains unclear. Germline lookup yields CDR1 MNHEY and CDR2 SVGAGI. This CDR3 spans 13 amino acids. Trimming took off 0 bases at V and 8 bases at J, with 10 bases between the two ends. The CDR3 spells CASSYSGQDGYTF. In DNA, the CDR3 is TGTGCCAGCAGTTACTCCGGGCAGGACGGCTACACCTTC.

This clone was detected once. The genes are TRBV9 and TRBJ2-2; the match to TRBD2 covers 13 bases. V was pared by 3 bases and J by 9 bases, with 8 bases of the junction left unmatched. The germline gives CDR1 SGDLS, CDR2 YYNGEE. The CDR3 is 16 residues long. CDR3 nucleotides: TGTGCCAGCAGCGCAAGAGGACTAGCGGGAGAGAGGGAGCTGTTTTTT. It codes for CASSARGLAGERELFF. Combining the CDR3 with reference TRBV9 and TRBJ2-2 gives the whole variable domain DSGVTQTPKHLITATGQRVTLRCSPRSGDLSVYWYQQSLDQGLQFLIQYYNGEERAKGNILERFSAQQFPDLHSELNLSSLELGDSALYFCASSARGLAGERELFFGEGSRLTVL.

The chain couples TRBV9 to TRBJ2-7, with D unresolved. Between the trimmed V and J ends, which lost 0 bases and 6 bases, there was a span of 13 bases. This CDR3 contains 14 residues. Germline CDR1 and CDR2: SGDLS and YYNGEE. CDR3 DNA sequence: TGTGCCAGCAGCGTAGAATTAGGGTACAGCGAGCAGTACTTC. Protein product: CASSVELGYSEQYF.

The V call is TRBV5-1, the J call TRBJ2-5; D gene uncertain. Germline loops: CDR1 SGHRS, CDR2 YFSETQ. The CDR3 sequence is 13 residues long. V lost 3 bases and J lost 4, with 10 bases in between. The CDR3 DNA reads TGCGCCAGCAGCTGGCAGAATCGAGAGACCCAGTACTTC. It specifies CASSWQNRETQYF.

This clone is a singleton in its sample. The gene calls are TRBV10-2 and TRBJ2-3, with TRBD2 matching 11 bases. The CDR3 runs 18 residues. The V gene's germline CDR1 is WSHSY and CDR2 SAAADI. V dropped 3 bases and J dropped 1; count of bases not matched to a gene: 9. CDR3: CASSELAGVGHGTDTQYF. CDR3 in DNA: TGCGCCAGCAGTGAACTAGCGGGAGTGGGCCACGGCACAGATACGCAGTATTTT.

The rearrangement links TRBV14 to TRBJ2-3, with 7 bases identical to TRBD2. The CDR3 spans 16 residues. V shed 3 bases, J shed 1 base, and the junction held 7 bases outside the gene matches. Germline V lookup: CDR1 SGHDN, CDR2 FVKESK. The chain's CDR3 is CASSQISGSRTDTQYF. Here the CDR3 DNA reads TGTGCCAGCAGCCAGATTAGCGGGTCTCGCACAGATACGCAGTATTTT.

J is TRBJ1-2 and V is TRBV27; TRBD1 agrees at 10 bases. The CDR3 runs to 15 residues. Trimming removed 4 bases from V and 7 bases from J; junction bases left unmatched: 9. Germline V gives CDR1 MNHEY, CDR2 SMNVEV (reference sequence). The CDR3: CASSSGTGVFFGYTF. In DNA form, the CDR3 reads TGTGCCAGCAGTTCCGGGACAGGGGTATTTTTTGGCTACACCTTC.

The CDR3: CASSFHSGANVLTF. In DNA, the CDR3 is TGTGCCAGCAGCTTCCACTCTGGGGCCAACGTCCTGACTTTC. The genes are TRBV7-9 and TRBJ2-6; D ambiguous. This CDR3 comprises 14 residues. Germline assignment: CDR1 SEHNR and CDR2 FQNEAQ (reference sequence). The V and J ends lost 3 bases and 0 bases respectively, with 3 bases between them.

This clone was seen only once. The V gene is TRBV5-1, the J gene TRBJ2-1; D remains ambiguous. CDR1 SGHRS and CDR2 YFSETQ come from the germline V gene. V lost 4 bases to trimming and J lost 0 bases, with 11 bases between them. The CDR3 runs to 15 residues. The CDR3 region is CASSPDKSSYNEQFF. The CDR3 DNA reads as TGCGCCAGCAGCCCCGACAAGAGCTCCTACAATGAGCAGTTCTTC. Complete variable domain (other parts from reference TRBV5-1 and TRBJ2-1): KAGVTQTPRYLIKTRGQQVTLSCSPISGHRSVSWYQQTPGQGLQFLFEYFSETQRNKGNFPGRFSGRQFSNSRSEMNVSTLELGDSALYLCASSPDKSSYNEQFFGPGTRLTVL.

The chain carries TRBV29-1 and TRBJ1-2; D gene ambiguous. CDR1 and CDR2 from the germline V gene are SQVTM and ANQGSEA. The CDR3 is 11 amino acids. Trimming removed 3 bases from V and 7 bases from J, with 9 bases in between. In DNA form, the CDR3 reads TGCAGCGTTGAGGAGAGAAGTGGCTACACCTTC. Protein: CSVEERSGYTF. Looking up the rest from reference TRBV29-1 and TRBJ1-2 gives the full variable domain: SAVISQKPSRDICQRGTSLTIQCQVDSQVTMMFWYRQQPGQSLTLIATANQGSEATYESGFVIDKFPISRPNLTFSTLTVSNMSPEDSSIYLCSVEERSGYTFGSGTRLTVV.

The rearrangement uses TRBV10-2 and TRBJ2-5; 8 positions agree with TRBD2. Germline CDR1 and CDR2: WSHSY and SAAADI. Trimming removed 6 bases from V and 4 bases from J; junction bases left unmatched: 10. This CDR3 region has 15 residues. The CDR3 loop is CASSAGLVLRETQYF. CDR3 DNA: TGCGCCAGCAGCGCGGGACTAGTCCTCAGAGAGACCCAGTACTTC.

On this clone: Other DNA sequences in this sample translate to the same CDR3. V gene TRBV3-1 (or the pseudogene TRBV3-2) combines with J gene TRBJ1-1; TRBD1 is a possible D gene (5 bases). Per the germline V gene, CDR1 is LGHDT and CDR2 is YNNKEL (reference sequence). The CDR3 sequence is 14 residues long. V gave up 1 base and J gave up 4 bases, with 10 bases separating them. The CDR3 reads CASSQVSGGTEAFF. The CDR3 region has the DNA TGTGCCAGCAGCCAAGTTTCTGGGGGCACTGAAGCTTTCTTT.

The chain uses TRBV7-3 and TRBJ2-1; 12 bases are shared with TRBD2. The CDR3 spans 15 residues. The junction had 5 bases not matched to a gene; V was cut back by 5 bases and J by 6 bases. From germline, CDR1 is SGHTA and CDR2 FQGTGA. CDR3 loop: CASSQTSGGTNEQFF. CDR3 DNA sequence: TGTGCCAGCAGCCAGACTAGCGGGGGCACCAATGAGCAGTTCTTC.

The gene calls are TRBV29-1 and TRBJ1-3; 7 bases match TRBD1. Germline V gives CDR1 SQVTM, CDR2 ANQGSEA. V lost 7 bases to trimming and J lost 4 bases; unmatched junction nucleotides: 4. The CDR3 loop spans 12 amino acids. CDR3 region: CSGGTEGNTIYF. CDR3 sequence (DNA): TGCAGCGGTGGGACAGAGGGAAACACCATATATTTT.

The CDR3 DNA is TGTGCCAGCAGCGGGGGGACTAGCGGGAGCAATGAGCAGTTCTTC. Protein: CASSGGTSGSNEQFF. The chain employs TRBV7-6 and TRBJ2-1; 14 bases align to TRBD2. J was trimmed by 6 bases and V by 5 bases; bases with no gene match: 3. This CDR3 comprises 15 residues. The germline V gene encodes CDR1 SGHVS and CDR2 FNYEAQ. Based on the CDR3 plus reference TRBV7-6 and TRBJ2-1, the full variable domain is GAGVSQSPRYKVTKRGQDVALRCDPISGHVSLYWYRQALGQGPEFLTYFNYEAQQDKSGLPNDRFSAERPEGSISTLTIQRTEQRDSAMYRCASSGGTSGSNEQFFGPGTRLTVL.

CDR3 residues: CASRTGTGELFF. The CDR3 region has the DNA TGTGCCAGCAGAACAGGCACCGGGGAGCTGTTTTTT. This sequence joins TRBV12-3 or TRBV12-4 and TRBJ2-2; D may be TRBD1 (5 bases). V gave up 6 bases and J gave up 4 bases, with 6 bases separating them. The CDR3 runs 12 residues.

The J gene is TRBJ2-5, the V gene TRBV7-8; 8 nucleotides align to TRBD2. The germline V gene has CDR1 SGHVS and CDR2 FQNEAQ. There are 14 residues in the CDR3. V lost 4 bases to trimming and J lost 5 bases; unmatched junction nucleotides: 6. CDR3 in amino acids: CASSWWTSYETQYF. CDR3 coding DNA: TGTGCCAGCAGCTGGTGGACTAGCTATGAGACCCAGTACTTC.

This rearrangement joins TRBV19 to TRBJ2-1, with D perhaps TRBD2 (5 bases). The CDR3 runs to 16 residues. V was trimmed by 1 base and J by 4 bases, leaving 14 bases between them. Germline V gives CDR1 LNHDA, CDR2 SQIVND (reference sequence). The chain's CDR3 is CASSIALTNPYNEQFF. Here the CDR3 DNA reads TGTGCCAGTAGTATAGCTTTGACTAATCCTTACAATGAGCAGTTCTTC.

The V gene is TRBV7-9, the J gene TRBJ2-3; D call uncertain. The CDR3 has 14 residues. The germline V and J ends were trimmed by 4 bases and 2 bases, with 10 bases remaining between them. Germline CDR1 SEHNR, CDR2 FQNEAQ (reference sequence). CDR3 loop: CASSSRADTDTQYF. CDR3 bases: TGTGCCAGCAGCTCTCGCGCCGACACAGATACGCAGTATTTT.

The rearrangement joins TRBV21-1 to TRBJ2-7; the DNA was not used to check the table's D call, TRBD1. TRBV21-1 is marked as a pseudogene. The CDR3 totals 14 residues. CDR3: CASTTGTGSMKQYF. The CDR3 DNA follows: TGTGCCAGCACAACCGGGACAGGGAGTATGAAGCAGTACTTC.

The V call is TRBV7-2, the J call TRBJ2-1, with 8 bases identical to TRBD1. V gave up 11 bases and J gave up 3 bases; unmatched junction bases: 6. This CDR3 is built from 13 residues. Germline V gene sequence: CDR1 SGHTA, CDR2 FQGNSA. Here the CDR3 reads CAATGQVYNEQFF. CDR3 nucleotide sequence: TGTGCCGCCACGGGACAGGTCTACAATGAGCAGTTCTTC.

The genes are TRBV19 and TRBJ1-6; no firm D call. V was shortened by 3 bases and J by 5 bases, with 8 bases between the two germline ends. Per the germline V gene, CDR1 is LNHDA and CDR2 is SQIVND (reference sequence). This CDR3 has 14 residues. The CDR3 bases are TGTGCCAGTAGTATTATCCGGGATAATTCACCCCTCCACTTT. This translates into CASSIIRDNSPLHF.